This TCR beta chain was identified during a study of T cell changes during pregnancy in multiple sclerosis. Sequenced by immunoSEQ multiplex PCR; TCRdb stores in-frame clones only, minus some. The table has some 81,000 clones, approximately 91% seen once; the top ten hold around 2%. The clonotype was recovered from a female donor with multiple sclerosis, enrolled in a pregnancy study. Sequenced here: peripheral blood, sampled before pregnancy.

CDR3 coding DNA: TGCGCCAGCAGCCAAGACTTTAGGCCATCAGGGGACTATGGCTACACCTTC. Residues: CASSQDFRPSGDYGYTF. The rearrangement uses TRBV4-3 and TRBJ1-2, with a possible D match to TRBD1 (6 bases). The CDR3 contains 17 residues. V was pared by 0 bases and J by 3 bases, with 17 bases between. Germline V gene lookup returns CDR1 LGHNA and CDR2 YSLEER.